Sequencing of this TCR beta chain was carried out in a study of shared clonotypes between healthy human individuals. The test was conducted at deep level. Assay: immunoSEQ multiplex PCR; the TCRdb copy retains only in-frame clones and omits some. This table has about 520,000 clones, around 95% appearing once. The sequenced material came from naive CD4+ T cells sorted from blood. Subset given: CD45RA+ positively selected. This TCR came from a woman in her twenties or thirties in good health.

The CDR3 here is CASSHRDSGANVLTF. CDR3 sequence (DNA): TGTGCCAGCAGCCATAGAGACTCTGGGGCCAACGTCCTGACTTTC. The genes are TRBV14 and TRBJ2-6; D gene uncertain. This CDR3 is 15 amino acids long. Deletions cut 3 bases from V and 0 bases from J, with 6 bases between. CDR1 and CDR2 (germline): SGHDN, FVKESK.